What follows are 25 T cell receptor beta chains derived from one specimen sequenced in a study of T cells in Graves' hyperthyroidism and ophthalmopathy. RNA transcripts provided the source from which TCR beta CDR3 regions were amplified. HTBI primers were used for first-round RT-PCR of the TCR CDR3. MiXCR, run by TCRdb on the multiplex PCR reads, gives a single entry per CDR3 protein. The sample carries approximately 720,000 distinct CDR3 sequences, approximately 18% recorded once. Sequencing was carried out using blood. These receptors originate from a woman in her forties or fifties with Graves' hyperthyroidism that later progressed to Graves' ophthalmopathy.

This clonotype occurred a few times. V and J are TRBV7-2 and TRBJ2-1; a weak D match, TRBD1 (5 bases). The V end lost 5 bases, the J end lost 15 bases, and 17 bases lay between the germline ends. CDR3 length: 12 residues. The germline V gene has CDR1 SGHTA and CDR2 FQGNSA. The chain's CDR3 is CASSQGVANPFF. In nucleotides, the CDR3 is TGTGCCAGCAGCCAAGGGGTAGCTAATCCGTTCTTC.

This clonotype was seen more than once but under ten times. This sequence joins TRBV14 and TRBJ1-1; perhaps TRBD1 as D (6 bases). This CDR3 contains 15 residues. V lost 1 base and J lost 3, with 12 bases in between. The germline V gene has CDR1 SGHDN and CDR2 FVKESK. CDR3 DNA: TGTGCCAGCAGCCAAGTAGGGACATACTACACTGAAGCTTTCTTT. It yields the protein CASSQVGTYYTEAFF.

The J gene is TRBJ1-4, the V gene TRBV19; D call uncertain. Germline CDR1 and CDR2: LNHDA and SQIVND (reference sequence). This CDR3 comprises 15 residues. The V gene lost 1 base and the J gene lost 3 bases, with 9 bases spanning the gap. CDR3 sequence reads: CASSIVGGSNEKLFF. The CDR3 DNA reads TGTGCCAGTAGTATAGTTGGAGGGTCTAATGAAAAACTGTTTTTT.

V is TRBV6-2 or TRBV6-3 and J is TRBJ2-3, with a weak D call TRBD1 (5 bases). CDR3 size: 12 residues. Germline V gene sequence: CDR1 MNHEY, CDR2 SVGEGT. The DNA of the CDR3 is TGTGCTCTCAGGGCTAGCACAGATACGCAGTATTTT. Protein: CALRASTDTQYF.

In its sample, this clonotype was seen many times. The chain is built from TRBV9 and TRBJ1-6; tentatively, D is TRBD1 (5 bases). CDR3 size: 15 residues. CDR1 and CDR2 from the germline V gene are SGDLS and YYNGEE. Trimming removed 6 bases at V and 6 bases at J, with 16 bases between. CDR3 in amino acids: CASNGQGGVNSPLHF. Here the CDR3 DNA reads TGTGCCAGCAACGGGCAGGGAGGCGTTAATTCACCCCTCCACTTT.

Ten or more counts support this clonotype. V usage is TRBV29-1 and J usage is TRBJ2-7, with 8 bases lining up with TRBD1. Germline CDR1 reads SQVTM; CDR2 reads ANQGSEA. After removal of 7 bases from V and 4 bases from J, the junction contained 6 bases not matched to a gene. The CDR3 is made up of 12 amino acids. The CDR3 DNA follows: TGCAGCGGGGGGACAGGTCGATACGAGCAGTACTTC. Encoded protein: CSGGTGRYEQYF.

This clonotype occurred many times. The chain carries TRBV11-2 and TRBJ2-7, with D perhaps matching TRBD1 or TRBD2 (5 bases each). The germline V gene encodes CDR1 SGHAT and CDR2 FQNNGV. The CDR3 is 13 residues long. Trimming cost V 3 bases and J 6 bases, with 12 bases left between them. This CDR3 reads CASSLKGTVEQYF. The CDR3 DNA reads as TGTGCCAGCAGCTTGAAGGGGACGGTCGAGCAGTACTTC.

This clonotype was seen repeatedly, ten times or more. The gene calls are TRBV6-1 and TRBJ2-7; TRBD1 aligns across 7 bases. The CDR3 contains 13 residues. V was clipped by 4 bases and J by 4 bases; unmatched bases: 4. Germline values: CDR1 MNHNS, CDR2 SASEGT. This chain's CDR3 is CASSATGYYEQYF. CDR3 bases: TGTGCCAGCAGTGCGACAGGGTATTACGAGCAGTACTTC.

V gene TRBV7-8 combines with J gene TRBJ1-2; D ambiguous. The germline CDR1 and CDR2 sequences are SGHVS and FQNEAQ. The CDR3 totals 13 residues. The V gene lost 3 bases and the J gene lost 5 bases, with 10 bases spanning the gap. The CDR3 spells CASSLGHQYGYTF. CDR3 nucleotide sequence: TGTGCCAGCAGCTTGGGCCACCAATATGGCTACACCTTC.

Many counts were recorded for this clonotype. The rearrangement joins TRBV12-3 or TRBV12-4 to TRBJ2-7, with a possible D match to TRBD2 (6 bases). Deletions cut 3 bases from V and 3 bases from J, with 12 bases between. This CDR3 is 14 amino acids long. CDR3 nucleotide sequence: TGTGCCAGCAGTTTTCCGGGGACTGACTACGAGCAGTACTTC. Its translation is CASSFPGTDYEQYF.

This chain links TRBV7-9 with TRBJ1-2; TRBD1 matches 8 bases. CDR1 SEHNR and CDR2 FQNEAQ come from the germline V gene (reference sequence). This CDR3 has 14 residues. Trimming took 4 bases from V and 3 from J; bases not matched to a gene: 4. CDR3 nucleotide sequence: TGTGCCAGCAGCTGGACAGGGTCGGACTATGGCTACACCTTC. Translated, it gives CASSWTGSDYGYTF.

This rearrangement joins TRBV12-5 to TRBJ1-4; weak D call: TRBD1 (5 bases). The CDR3 is 12 residues long. The germline gives CDR1 LGHNT, CDR2 FRNRAP. Between the trimmed V and J ends, which lost 6 bases and 7 bases, there was a span of 9 bases. The CDR3 sequence is CASGPRVEKLFF. In DNA, the CDR3 is TGTGCTAGTGGGCCCAGGGTTGAAAAACTGTTTTTT. Complete variable domain (other parts from reference TRBV12-5 and TRBJ1-4): DARVTQTPRHKVTEMGQEVTMRCQPILGHNTVFWYRQTMMQGLELLAYFRNRAPLDDSGMPKDRFSAEMPDATLATLKIQPSEPRDSAVYFCASGPRVEKLFFGSGTQLSVL.

This clonotype was counted many times. CDR3 sequence: CASRYRGSSTDTQYF. CDR3 bases: TGCGCCAGCAGATACAGGGGTTCTTCCACAGATACGCAGTATTTT. This sequence joins TRBV5-1 and TRBJ2-3, with 7 bases that match TRBD1. Germline CDR1 SGHRS, CDR2 YFSETQ. V lost 5 bases and J lost 2; bases outside the gene matches: 8. This CDR3 contains 15 residues. Supplemented by reference TRBV5-1 and TRBJ2-3, the full variable domain reads KAGVTQTPRYLIKTRGQQVTLSCSPISGHRSVSWYQQTPGQGLQFLFEYFSETQRNKGNFPGRFSGRQFSNSRSEMNVSTLELGDSALYLCASRYRGSSTDTQYFGPGTRLTVL.

The table lists this clonotype with many counts. This chain joins TRBV7-8 and TRBJ1-4, with D perhaps matching TRBD1 (6 bases). CDR1 SGHVS and CDR2 FQNEAQ come from the germline V gene. The V end lost 4 bases, the J end lost 8 bases, and 23 bases lay between the germline ends. The CDR3 consists of 17 residues. CDR3: CASSSSRGQGYKEKLFF. CDR3 nucleotide sequence: TGTGCCAGCAGCTCTAGCCGGGGGCAGGGATACAAGGAAAAACTGTTTTTT.

The V call is TRBV6-2 or TRBV6-3, the J call TRBJ2-3, with 9 bases fitting TRBD2. The V gene's germline CDR1 is MNHEY and CDR2 SVGEGT. This CDR3 has 16 amino acids. V lost 6 bases, J lost 5 bases, and 12 bases stayed unmatched. The CDR3 bases are TGTGCCAGCAGGGCTATAGCGGGGGTTTTTCGAGATACGCAGTATTTT. Its translation is CASRAIAGVFRDTQYF.

This chain uses TRBV29-1 with TRBJ1-2; a weak D match, TRBD1 (5 bases). Trimming removed 0 bases at V and 6 bases at J, with 5 bases between. This CDR3 is built from 11 residues. The germline V gene has CDR1 SQVTM and CDR2 ANQGSEA. CDR3 region: CSVEEGHGYTF. The CDR3 region has the DNA TGCAGCGTTGAAGAGGGGCATGGCTACACCTTC.

CDR3: CASSLSSRNQPQHF. DNA for the CDR3: TGTGCCAGCAGTTTAAGCTCCCGGAATCAGCCCCAGCATTTT. This chain uses TRBV27 with TRBJ1-5; D is uncertain. In germline, CDR1 is MNHEY, CDR2 SMNVEV (reference sequence). The CDR3 length is 14 residues. Trimming stripped 2 bases from V and 4 bases from J, with 9 bases between.

The sample holds a few counts of this clonotype. V and J are TRBV11-3 and TRBJ2-1, with D hard to call. The CDR3 loop spans 13 amino acids. Germline V gives CDR1 SGHNT, CDR2 YENEEA. The V end was cut by 1 base, the J end by 9 bases, with 10 bases between. CDR3 sequence: CASSLVVTGEQFF. CDR3 DNA sequence: TGTGCCAGCAGCTTAGTAGTGACTGGTGAGCAGTTCTTC. Variable domain in full (rest from reference TRBV11-3 and TRBJ2-1): EAGVVQSPRYKIIEKKQPVAFWCNPISGHNTLYWYLQNLGQGPELLIRYENEEAVDDSQLPKDRFSAERLKGVDSTLKIQPAELGDSAVYLCASSLVVTGEQFFGPGTRLTVL.

The V gene is TRBV12-3 or TRBV12-4, the J gene TRBJ2-3; D gene ambiguous. V lost 2 bases and J lost 2, with 5 bases in between. This CDR3 comprises 13 residues. In DNA, the CDR3 is TGTGCCAGCAGTTTACACACCACAGATACGCAGTATTTT. This codes for CASSLHTTDTQYF.

The chain employs TRBV6-1 and TRBJ1-2, with D perhaps TRBD1 (6 bases). The V gene lost 8 bases and the J gene lost 4 bases, with 26 bases spanning the gap. CDR3 length equals 17 residues. From germline, CDR1 is MNHNS and CDR2 SASEGT. CDR3 sequence (DNA): TGTGCCAGCCAAACAGGGAGGTCTGTTTTCGGCGGCTATGGCTACACCTTC. Translation: CASQTGRSVFGGYGYTF.

On this clonotype itself: A clone one base away is much larger, so this may be a read error. The chain uses TRBV12-3 or TRBV12-4 and TRBJ1-6; D remains unclear. The V end lost 7 bases, the J end lost 5 bases, and 15 bases lay between the germline ends. There are 15 residues in the CDR3. The CDR3 coding sequence is TGTGCCAGCAACCTTGGGAGTCCCCATAATTCACCCCTCCACTTT. It translates to CASNLGSPHNSPLHF.

This clonotype was counted ten times or more. The chain couples TRBV5-1 to TRBJ2-3; 8 bases are shared with TRBD1. This CDR3 has 15 residues. CDR1 is SGHRS, CDR2 YFSETQ, per germline. The junction had 4 bases not matched to a gene; V was cut back by 0 bases and J by 4 bases. CDR3 protein: CASSLVGQGPDTQYF. For the CDR3, the DNA is TGCGCCAGCAGCTTGGTTGGACAGGGCCCAGATACGCAGTATTTT.

This clonotype was seen a few times. The genes are TRBV29-1 and TRBJ2-1, with 7 bases that match TRBD1. The germline V gene encodes CDR1 SQVTM and CDR2 ANQGSEA. This CDR3 spans 14 amino acids. J gave up 8 bases and V 3 bases, and 10 bases lay outside the gene matches. The CDR3 DNA sequence: TGCAGCGTTGACGGCAGGGGGTTCTGGTATGAGCAGTTCTTC. This translates into CSVDGRGFWYEQFF.

In this sample, this clonotype turned up many times. The gene calls are TRBV2 and TRBJ2-7, with a weak D call TRBD1 (6 bases). This CDR3 has 11 amino acids. Trimming pared 9 bases from V and 4 bases from J, leaving 10 bases between. Per the germline V gene, CDR1 is SNHLY and CDR2 is FYNNEI. The DNA of the CDR3 is TGTGCCAGAGAACAGGGTTACGAGCAGTACTTC. Translating it yields CAREQGYEQYF.

Ten or more counts support this clonotype. This rearrangement joins TRBV7-9 to TRBJ2-1; the D call may be TRBD1 or TRBD2 (5 bases each). Germline CDR1 is SEHNR and CDR2 is FQNEAQ (reference sequence). With 2 bases removed from V and 7 bases from J, the gap between germline ends came to 27 bases. CDR3 size: 19 residues. The DNA of the CDR3 is TGTGCCAGCAGCTTATCCCCGATGGGGCAGGGCGGAGGTTTGAATGAGCAGTTCTTC. Translation gives CASSLSPMGQGGGLNEQFF. Together with reference TRBV7-9 and TRBJ2-1, the CDR3 gives the full variable domain: DTGVSQNPRHKITKRGQNVTFRCDPISEHNRLYWYRQTLGQGPEFLTYFQNEAQLEKSRLLSDRFSAERPKGSFSTLEIQRTEQGDSAMYLCASSLSPMGQGGGLNEQFFGPGTRLTVL.